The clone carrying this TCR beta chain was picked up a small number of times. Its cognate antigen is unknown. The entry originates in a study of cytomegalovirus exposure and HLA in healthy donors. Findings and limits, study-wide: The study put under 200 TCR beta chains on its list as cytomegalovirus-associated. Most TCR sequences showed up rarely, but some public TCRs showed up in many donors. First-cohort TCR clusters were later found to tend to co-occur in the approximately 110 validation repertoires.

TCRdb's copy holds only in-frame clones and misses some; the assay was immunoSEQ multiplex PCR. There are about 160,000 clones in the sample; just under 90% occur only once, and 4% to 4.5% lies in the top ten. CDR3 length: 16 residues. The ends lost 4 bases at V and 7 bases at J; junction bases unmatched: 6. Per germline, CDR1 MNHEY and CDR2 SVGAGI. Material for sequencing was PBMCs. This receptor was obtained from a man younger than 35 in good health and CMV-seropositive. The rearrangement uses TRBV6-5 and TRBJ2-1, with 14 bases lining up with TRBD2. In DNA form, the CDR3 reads TGTGCCAGCAGTTCCTCCGGGACTAGCGGGGGAAATGAGCAGTTCTTC. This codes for CASSSSGTSGGNEQFF.